This T cell receptor beta chain stems from a study of T cell repertoires in cytomegalovirus infection. This clonotype was counted only a few times. Its antigen is still unknown. The length of the CDR3 is 15 residues. Germline loops: CDR1 SGHVS, CDR2 FNYEAQ. Losses at the gene ends were 5 bases for V and 5 bases for J; bases not matched to a gene: 8. TCRdb re-analysed the reads in MiXCR, keeping a single row per CDR3 protein. Here the sample spans 200,000 to 250,000 distinct CDR3 sequences, 35% to 45% being singletons. This TCR was recovered from a human donor in good health (CMV status not recorded). Some clones in this sample may be carry-over from other donors' samples. The chain is built from TRBV7-6 and TRBJ2-5, with 10 bases identical to TRBD1. The sequences come from CD8+ T cells from cultured PBMCs, collected from culture after CMV antigen stimulation. CDR3 in amino acids: CASSRATGGVETQYF. CDR3 bases: TGTGCCAGCAGCCGAGCGACAGGGGGCGTGGAGACCCAGTACTTC.